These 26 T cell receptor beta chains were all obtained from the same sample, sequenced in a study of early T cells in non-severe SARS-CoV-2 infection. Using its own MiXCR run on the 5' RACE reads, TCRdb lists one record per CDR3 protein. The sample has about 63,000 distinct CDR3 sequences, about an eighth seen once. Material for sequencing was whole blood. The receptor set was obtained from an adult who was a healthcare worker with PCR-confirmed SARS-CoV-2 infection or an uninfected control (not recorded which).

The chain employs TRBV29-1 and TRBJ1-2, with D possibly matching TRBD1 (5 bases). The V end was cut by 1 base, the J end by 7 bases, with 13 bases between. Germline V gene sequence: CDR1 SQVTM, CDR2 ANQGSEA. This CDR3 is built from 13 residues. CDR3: CSVEAPGSPGYTF. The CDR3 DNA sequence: TGCAGCGTTGAAGCCCCAGGGTCTCCTGGCTACACCTTC. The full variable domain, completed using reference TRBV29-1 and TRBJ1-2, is SAVISQKPSRDICQRGTSLTIQCQVDSQVTMMFWYRQQPGQSLTLIATANQGSEATYESGFVIDKFPISRPNLTFSTLTVSNMSPEDSSIYLCSVEAPGSPGYTFGSGTRLTVV.

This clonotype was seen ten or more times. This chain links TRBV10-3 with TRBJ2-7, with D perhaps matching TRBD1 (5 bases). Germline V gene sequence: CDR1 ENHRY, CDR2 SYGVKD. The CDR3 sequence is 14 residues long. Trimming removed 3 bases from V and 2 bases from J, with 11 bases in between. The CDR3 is CAISDRVYAYEQYF. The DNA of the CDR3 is TGTGCCATCAGTGACAGGGTTTATGCCTACGAGCAGTACTTC.

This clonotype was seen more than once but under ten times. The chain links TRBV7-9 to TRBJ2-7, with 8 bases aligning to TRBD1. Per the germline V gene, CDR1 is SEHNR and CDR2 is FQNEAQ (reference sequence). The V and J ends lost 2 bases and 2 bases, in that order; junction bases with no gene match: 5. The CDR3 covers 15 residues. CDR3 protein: CASSLPQGAPYEQYF. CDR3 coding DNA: TGTGCCAGCAGCTTACCCCAGGGGGCCCCCTACGAGCAGTACTTC.

The CDR3 region has the DNA TGCAGTGCGCCAGACAGTTTCGATGGGCCCCAGCATTTT. Its translation is CSAPDSFDGPQHF. The V gene is TRBV20-1, the J gene TRBJ1-5; maybe TRBD1 (5 bases). The germline V gene encodes CDR1 DFQATT and CDR2 SNEGSKA (reference sequence). This CDR3 is built from 13 residues. Trimming shortened V by 6 bases and J by 9 bases, and 18 bases separated the two germline ends.

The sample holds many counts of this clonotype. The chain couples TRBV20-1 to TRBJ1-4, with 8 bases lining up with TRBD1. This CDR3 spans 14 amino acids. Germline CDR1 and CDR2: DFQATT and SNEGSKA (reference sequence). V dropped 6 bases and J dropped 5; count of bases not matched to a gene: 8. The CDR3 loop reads CSALDRGANEKLFF. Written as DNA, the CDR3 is TGCAGTGCCCTAGACAGGGGTGCAAATGAAAAACTGTTTTTT.

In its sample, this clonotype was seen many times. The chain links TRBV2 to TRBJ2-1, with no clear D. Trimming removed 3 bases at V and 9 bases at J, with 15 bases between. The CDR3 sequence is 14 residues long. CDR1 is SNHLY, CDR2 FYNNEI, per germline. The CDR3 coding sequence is TGTGCCAGCAGTGACCCCAACGTCCGGATTGAGCAGTTCTTC. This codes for CASSDPNVRIEQFF.

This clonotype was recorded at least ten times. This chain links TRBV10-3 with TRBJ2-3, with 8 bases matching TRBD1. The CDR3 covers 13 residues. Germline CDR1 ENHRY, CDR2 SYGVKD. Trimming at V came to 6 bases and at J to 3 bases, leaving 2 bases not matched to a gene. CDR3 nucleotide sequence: TGTGCCATCAGGACAGGGGAGACAGATACGCAGTATTTT. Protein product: CAIRTGETDTQYF.

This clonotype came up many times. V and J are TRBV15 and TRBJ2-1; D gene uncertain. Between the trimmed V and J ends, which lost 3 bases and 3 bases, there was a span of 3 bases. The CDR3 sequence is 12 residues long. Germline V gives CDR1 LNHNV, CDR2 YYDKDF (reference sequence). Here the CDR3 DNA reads TGTGCCACCAGCAGCGGCTACAATGAGCAGTTCTTC. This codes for CATSSGYNEQFF.

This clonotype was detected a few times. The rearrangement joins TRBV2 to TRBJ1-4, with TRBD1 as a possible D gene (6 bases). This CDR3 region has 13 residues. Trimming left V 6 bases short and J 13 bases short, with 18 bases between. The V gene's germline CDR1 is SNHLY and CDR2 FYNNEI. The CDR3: CASSLSRGGTLFF. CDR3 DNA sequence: TGTGCCAGCAGCCTGTCTAGGGGGGGGACACTGTTTTTT.

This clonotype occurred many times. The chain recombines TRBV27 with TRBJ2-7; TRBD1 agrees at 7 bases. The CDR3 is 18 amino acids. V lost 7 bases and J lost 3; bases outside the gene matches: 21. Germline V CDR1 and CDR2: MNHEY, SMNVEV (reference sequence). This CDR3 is CASKIGDREGIFNYEQYF. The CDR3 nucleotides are TGTGCCAGCAAGATAGGAGACAGGGAAGGCATTTTTAACTACGAGCAGTACTTC.

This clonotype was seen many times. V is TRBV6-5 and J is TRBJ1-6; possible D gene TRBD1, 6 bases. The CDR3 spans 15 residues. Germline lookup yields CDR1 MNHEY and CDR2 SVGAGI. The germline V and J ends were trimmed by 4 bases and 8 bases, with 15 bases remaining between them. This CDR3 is CASSSPRGVYSPLHF. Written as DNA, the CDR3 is TGTGCCAGCAGTTCCCCTAGGGGGGTGTATTCACCCCTCCACTTT.

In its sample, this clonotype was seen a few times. The DNA for the CDR3 is TGTGCCAGCAGAGTTACTGAGGGGGGATCCGGGGAGCTGTTTTTT. It codes for CASRVTEGGSGELFF. J is TRBJ2-2 and V is TRBV6-5; possibly TRBD1 or TRBD2 for D (6 bases each). The CDR3 length is 15 residues. Germline V gene sequence: CDR1 MNHEY, CDR2 SVGAGI. Trimming shortened V by 6 bases and J by 6 bases, and 17 bases separated the two germline ends.

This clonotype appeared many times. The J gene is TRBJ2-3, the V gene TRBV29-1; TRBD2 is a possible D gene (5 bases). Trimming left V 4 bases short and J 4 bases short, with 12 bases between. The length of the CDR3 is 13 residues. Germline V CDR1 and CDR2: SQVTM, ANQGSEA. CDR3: CSVAPGIADTQYF. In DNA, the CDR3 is TGCAGCGTTGCGCCCGGGATTGCAGATACGCAGTATTTT.

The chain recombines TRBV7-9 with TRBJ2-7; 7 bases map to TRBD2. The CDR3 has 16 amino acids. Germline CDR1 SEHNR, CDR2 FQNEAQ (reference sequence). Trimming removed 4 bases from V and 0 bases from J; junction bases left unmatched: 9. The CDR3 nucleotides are TGTGCCAGCAGCTCGCCTAGCGGAACAAACTCCTACGAGCAGTACTTC. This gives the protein CASSSPSGTNSYEQYF.

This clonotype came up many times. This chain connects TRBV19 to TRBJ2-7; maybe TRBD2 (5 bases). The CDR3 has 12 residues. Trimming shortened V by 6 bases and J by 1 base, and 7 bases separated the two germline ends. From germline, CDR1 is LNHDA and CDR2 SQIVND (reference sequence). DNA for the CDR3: TGTGCCAGTAGCGAGGGATCCTACGAGCAGTACTTC. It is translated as CASSEGSYEQYF.

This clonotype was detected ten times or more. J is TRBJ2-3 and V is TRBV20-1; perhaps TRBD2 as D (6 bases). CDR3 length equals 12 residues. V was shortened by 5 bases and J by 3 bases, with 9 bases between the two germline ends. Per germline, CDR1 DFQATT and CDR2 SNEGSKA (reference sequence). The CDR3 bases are TGCAGTGCTCCGACTAGAACAGATACGCAGTATTTT. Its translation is CSAPTRTDTQYF.

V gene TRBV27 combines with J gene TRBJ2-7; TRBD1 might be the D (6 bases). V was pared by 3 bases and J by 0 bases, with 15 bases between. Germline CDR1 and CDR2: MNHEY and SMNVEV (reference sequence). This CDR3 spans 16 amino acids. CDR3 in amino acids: CASSFSQGPISYEQYF. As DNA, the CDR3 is TGTGCCAGCAGTTTTAGCCAGGGGCCCATCTCCTACGAGCAGTACTTC.

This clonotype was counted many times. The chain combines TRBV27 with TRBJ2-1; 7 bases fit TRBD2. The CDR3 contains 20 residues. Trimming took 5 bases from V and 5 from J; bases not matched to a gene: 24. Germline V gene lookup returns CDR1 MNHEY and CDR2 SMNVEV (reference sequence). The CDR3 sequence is CASSIRRTGRWASGNNEQFF. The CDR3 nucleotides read TGTGCCAGCAGTATTCGACGGACGGGGAGGTGGGCTAGCGGAAACAATGAGCAGTTCTTC.

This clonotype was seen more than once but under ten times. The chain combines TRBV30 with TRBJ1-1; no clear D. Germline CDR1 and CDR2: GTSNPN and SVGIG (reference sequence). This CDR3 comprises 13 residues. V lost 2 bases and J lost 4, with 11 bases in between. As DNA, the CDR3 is TGTGCCTGGAGTCTGGGGTTTGGCACTGAAGCTTTCTTT. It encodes CAWSLGFGTEAFF.

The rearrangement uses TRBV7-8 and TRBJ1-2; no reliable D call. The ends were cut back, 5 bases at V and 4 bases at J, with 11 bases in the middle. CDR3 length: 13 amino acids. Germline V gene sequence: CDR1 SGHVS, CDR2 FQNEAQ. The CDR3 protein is CASSPVGAYGYTF. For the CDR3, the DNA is TGTGCCAGCAGCCCGGTCGGAGCCTATGGCTACACCTTC.

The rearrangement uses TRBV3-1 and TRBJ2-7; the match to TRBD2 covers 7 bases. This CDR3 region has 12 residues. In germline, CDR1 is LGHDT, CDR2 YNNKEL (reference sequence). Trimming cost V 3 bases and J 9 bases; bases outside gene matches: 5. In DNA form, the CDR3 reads TGTGCCAGCAGCCACGGGGGGACCCGGCAGTACTTC. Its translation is CASSHGGTRQYF.

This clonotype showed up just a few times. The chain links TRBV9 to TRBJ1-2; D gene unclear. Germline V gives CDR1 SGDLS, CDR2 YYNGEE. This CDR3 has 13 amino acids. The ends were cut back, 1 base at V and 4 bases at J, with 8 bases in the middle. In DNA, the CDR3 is TGTGCCAGCAGCGTAATGGAGTCCTATGGCTACACCTTC. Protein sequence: CASSVMESYGYTF.

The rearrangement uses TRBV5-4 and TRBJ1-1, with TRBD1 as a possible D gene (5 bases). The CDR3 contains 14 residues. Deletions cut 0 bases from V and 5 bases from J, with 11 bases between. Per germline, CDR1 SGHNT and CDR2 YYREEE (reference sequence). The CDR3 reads CASSLDPGRTEAFF. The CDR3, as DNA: TGTGCCAGCAGCTTGGATCCAGGGAGAACTGAAGCTTTCTTT.

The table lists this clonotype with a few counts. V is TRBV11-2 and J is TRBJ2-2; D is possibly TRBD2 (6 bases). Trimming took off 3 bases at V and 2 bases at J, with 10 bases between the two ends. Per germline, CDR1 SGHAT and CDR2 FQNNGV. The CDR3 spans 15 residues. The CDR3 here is CASSFRGFNTGELFF. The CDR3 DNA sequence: TGTGCCAGCAGCTTCCGGGGGTTTAACACCGGGGAGCTGTTTTTT.

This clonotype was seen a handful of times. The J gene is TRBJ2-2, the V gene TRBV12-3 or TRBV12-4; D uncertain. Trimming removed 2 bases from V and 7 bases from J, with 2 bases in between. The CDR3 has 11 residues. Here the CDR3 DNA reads TGTGCCAGCAGTTTAAACGGGGAGCTGTTTTTT. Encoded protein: CASSLNGELFF.

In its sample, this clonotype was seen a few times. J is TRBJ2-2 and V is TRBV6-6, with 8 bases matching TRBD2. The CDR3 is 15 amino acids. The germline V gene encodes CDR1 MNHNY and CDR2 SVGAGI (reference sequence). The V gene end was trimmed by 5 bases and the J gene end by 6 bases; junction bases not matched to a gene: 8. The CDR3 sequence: CASSLGAGVAGELFF. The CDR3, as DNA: TGTGCCAGCAGTCTCGGAGCGGGGGTCGCCGGGGAGCTGTTTTTT.